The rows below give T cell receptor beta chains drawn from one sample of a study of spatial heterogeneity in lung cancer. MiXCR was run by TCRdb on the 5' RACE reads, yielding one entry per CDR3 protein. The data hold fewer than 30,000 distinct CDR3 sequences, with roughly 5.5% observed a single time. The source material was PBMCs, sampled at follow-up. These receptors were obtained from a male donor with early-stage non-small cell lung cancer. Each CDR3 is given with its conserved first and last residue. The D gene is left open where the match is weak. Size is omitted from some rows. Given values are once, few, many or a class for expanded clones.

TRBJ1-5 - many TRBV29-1 TGCAGCGCCAGATCAGGGGAGCATCAGCCCCAGCATTTT CSARSGEHQPQHF
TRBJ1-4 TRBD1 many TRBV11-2 TGTGCCAGCAGCTTAGATCCGGGACAGAATAATGAAAAACTGTTTTTT CASSLDPGQNNEKLFF
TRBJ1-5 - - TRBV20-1 TGCAGTGCTAGTCGACCGTACAATCAGCCCCAGCATTTT CSASRPYNQPQHF
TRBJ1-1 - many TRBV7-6 TGTGCCAGCAGCTTCCAGGGGATGAACACTGAAGCTTTCTTT CASSFQGMNTEAFF
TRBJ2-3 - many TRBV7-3 TGTGCCAGCAGCTTAACGGGGCAGCCCACAGATACGCAGTATTTT CASSLTGQPTDTQYF
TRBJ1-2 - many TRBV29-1 TGCAGCGTTGATCGGCCAACCAGCGATGGCTACACCTTC CSVDRPTSDGYTF
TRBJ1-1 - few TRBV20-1 TGCAGTGCTGGGCGCGGGAACACTGAAGCTTTCTTT CSAGRGNTEAFF
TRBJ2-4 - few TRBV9 TGTGCCAGCAGCGAGGGGGGTGACATTCAGTACTTC CASSEGGDIQYF
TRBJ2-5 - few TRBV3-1 TGTGCCAGCAGCCTCAGGGTATACCAAGAGACCCAGTACTTC CASSLRVYQETQYF
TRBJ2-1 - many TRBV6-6 TGTGCCAGCCTCACAGGAACCGCTTACAATGAGCAGTTCTTC CASLTGTAYNEQFF
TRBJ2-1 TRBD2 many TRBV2 TGTGCCAGCAGTGAGAGCGGGAGCAACTACAATGAGCAGTTCTTC CASSESGSNYNEQFF
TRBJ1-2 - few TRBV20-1 TGCAGTGCTCGCCGGGACGACTATGGCTACACCTTC CSARRDDYGYTF
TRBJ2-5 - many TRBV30 TGTGCCTGGAGTGTAAACGGAGAGACCCAGTACTTC CAWSVNGETQYF
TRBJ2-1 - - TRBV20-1 TGCAGTGCTAGATGGTATCGCTCCTACAATGAGCAGTTCTTC CSARWYRSYNEQFF
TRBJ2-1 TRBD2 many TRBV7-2 TGTGCCAGCAGCTTAGAATCCCGGGGGGGCCAAGTGGAGCAGTTCTTC CASSLESRGGQVEQFF
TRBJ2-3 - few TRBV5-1 TGCGCCAGCAGACCTTCCACCGGCGATACGCAGTATTTT CASRPSTGDTQYF
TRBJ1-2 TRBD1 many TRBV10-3 TGTGCCATCATGGGACAGGAGAATGGCTACACCTTC CAIMGQENGYTF
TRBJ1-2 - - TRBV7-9 TGTGCCAGCGCCCGGACACCCCCTTACGACTACACCTTC CASARTPPYDYTF
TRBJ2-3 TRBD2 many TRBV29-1 TGCAGCGTTGAAGTTGCGGGGGTCACAGATACGCAGTATTTT CSVEVAGVTDTQYF
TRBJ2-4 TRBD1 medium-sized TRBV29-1 TGCAGCGCAGCGGGACAGGGGGCCAAAAACATTCAGTACTTC CSAAGQGAKNIQYF
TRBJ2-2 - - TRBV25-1 TGTGCCAGCAGTGAATACAGGGACCCGAACACCGGGGAGCTGTTTTTT CASSEYRDPNTGELFF
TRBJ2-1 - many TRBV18 TGTGCCAGCTCACCGACAGATTACAATGAGCAGTTCTTC CASSPTDYNEQFF
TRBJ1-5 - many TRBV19 TGTGCCAGTAGTATGGTTTTTGGGAGCAATCAGCCCCAGCATTTT CASSMVFGSNQPQHF
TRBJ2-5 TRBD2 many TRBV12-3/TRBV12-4 TGTGCCAGCAGTTCTAGCGGAGAGACCCAGTACTTC CASSSSGETQYF
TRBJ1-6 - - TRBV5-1 TGCGCCAGCAGCTTAATGGACAGCTATAATTCACCCCTCCACTTT CASSLMDSYNSPLHF
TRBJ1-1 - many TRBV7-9 TGTGCCAGCAGCTTAGAAGACAGAACGAACACTGAAGCTTTCTTT CASSLEDRTNTEAFF
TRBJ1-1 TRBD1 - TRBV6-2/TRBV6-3 TGTGCCAGCAGTCGACAGGGAAAGAACACTGAAGCTTTCTTT CASSRQGKNTEAFF
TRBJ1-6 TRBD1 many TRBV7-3 TGTGCCAGCAGAAGGGACAGCAGTTATAATTCACCCCTCCACTTT CASRRDSSYNSPLHF
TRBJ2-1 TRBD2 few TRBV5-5 TGTGCCAGCACTCTGACCGGGACTAGCGGGAGTAATGAGCAGTTCTTC CASTLTGTSGSNEQFF
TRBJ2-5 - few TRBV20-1 TGCAGTGCTCCTCGGCCACCCCAAGAGACCCAGTACTTC CSAPRPPQETQYF
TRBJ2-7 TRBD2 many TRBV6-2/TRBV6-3 TGTGCCACCTTGCCGGCTAGCGGGTTTTGGTACGAGCAGTACTTC CATLPASGFWYEQYF
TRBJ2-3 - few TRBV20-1 TGCAGTGCTAGAAATGGTGGAGGCACAGATACGCAGTATTTT CSARNGGGTDTQYF
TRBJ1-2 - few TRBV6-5 TGTGCCAGTCGTTCACCGTCGCCCCCTAACTATGGCTACACCTTC CASRSPSPPNYGYTF
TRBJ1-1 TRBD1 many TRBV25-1 TGTGCCAGCAGTGGAAAACAGGGGTCAACTGAAGCTTTCTTT CASSGKQGSTEAFF
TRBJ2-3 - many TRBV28 TGTGCCAGCACCTTCCGGACAGATACGCAGTATTTT CASTFRTDTQYF
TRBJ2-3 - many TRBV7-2 TGTGCCAGCAGCTTAGCGCGGGCCCCAGATACGCAGTATTTT CASSLARAPDTQYF
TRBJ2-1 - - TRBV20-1 TGCAGTGCTACATCGGGACTCACCTTGAATGAGCAGTTCTTC CSATSGLTLNEQFF
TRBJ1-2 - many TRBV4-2 TGTGCCAGCAGCCAAGCGGACTATGGCTACACCTTC CASSQADYGYTF
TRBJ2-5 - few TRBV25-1 TGTGCCAGCATAGAGTCCGCAGGGAGGAAAGAGACCCAGTACTTC CASIESAGRKETQYF
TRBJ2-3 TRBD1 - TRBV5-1 TGCGCCAGCAGCTTGCCCGTAGGACAGGCTTACGCAGAAACGCAGTATTTT CASSLPVGQAYAETQYF
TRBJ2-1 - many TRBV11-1 TGTGCCAGCAGCTTCGGGGGGCCCAATGAGCAGTTCTTC CASSFGGPNEQFF
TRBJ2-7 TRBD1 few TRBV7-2 TGTGCCAGCAGCTCACAGGGACAGATCTACGAGCAGTACTTC CASSSQGQIYEQYF
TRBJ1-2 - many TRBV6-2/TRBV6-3 TGTGCCAGCAAGGGAGCTGGCTCAGACTACATAAATGGCTACACCTTC CASKGAGSDYINGYTF
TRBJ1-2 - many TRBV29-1 TGCAGCGTTGAATTCCCTGGGGTGGAGGGCTACACCTTC CSVEFPGVEGYTF
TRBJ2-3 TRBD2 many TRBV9 TGTGCCAGCAGCGTAGCGGGAGGATTAGATACGCAGTATTTT CASSVAGGLDTQYF
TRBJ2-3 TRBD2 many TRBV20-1 TGCAGTGCGAATCTTGGGATAGCGGGCAGCACAGATACGCAGTATTTT CSANLGIAGSTDTQYF
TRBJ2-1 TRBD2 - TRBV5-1 TGCGCCAGCAGCGATAGGACTAGCGGGACCGATGAGCAGTTCTTC CASSDRTSGTDEQFF
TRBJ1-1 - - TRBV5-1 TGCGCCAGCAGCTTGGTCTCGGGCAGGAAGAACACTGAAGCTTTCTTT CASSLVSGRKNTEAFF
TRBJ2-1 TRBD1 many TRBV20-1 TGCAGTGCTCTGGGGGGACAGGGCTCCTACAATGAGCAGTTCTTC CSALGGQGSYNEQFF
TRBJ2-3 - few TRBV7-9 TGTGCCAGCAGCTTAGGTTCCGGTGCACGCGGCACAGATACGCAGTATTTT CASSLGSGARGTDTQYF
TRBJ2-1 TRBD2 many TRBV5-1 TGCGCCAGCAGCTTGACGTCTAGCGGGAGACGGAATGAGCAGTTCTTC CASSLTSSGRRNEQFF
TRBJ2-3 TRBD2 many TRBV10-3 TGTGCCATCAGTGAGGGGACTAGCGGGGACCACAGCACAGATACGCAGTATTTT CAISEGTSGDHSTDTQYF